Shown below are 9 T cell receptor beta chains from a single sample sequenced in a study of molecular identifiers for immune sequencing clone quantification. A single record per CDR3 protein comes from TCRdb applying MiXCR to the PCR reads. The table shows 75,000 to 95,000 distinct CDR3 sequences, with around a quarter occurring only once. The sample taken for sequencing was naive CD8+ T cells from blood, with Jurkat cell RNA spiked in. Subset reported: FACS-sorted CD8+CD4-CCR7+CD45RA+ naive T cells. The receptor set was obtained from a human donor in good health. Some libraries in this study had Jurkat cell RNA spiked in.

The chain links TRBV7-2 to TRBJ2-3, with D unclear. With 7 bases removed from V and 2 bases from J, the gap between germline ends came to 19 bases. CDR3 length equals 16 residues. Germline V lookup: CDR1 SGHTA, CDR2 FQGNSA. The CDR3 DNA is TGTGCCAGCACCTACGGCCAACCGTTCTACACAGATACGCAGTATTTT. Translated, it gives CASTYGQPFYTDTQYF. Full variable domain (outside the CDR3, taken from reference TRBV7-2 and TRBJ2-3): GAGVSQSPSNKVTEKGKDVELRCDPISGHTALYWYRQSLGQGLEFLIYFQGNSAPDKSGLPSDRFSAERTGGSVSTLTIQRTQQEDSAVYLCASTYGQPFYTDTQYFGPGTRLTVL.

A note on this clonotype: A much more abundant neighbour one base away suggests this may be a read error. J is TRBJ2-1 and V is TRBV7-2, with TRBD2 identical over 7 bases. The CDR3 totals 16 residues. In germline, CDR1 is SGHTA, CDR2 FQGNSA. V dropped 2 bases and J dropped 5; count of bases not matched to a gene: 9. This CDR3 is CASSLWREPPNNEQFF. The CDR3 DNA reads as TGTGCCAGCAGCTTATGGCGGGAGCCACCCAACAATGAGCAGTTCTTC.

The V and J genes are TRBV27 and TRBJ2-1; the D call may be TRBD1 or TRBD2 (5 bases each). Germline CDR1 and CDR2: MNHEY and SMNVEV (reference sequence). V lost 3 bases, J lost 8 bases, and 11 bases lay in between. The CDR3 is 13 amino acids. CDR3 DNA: TGTGCCAGCAGTTTCGTGGGACGGGATGAGCAGTTCTTC. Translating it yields CASSFVGRDEQFF.

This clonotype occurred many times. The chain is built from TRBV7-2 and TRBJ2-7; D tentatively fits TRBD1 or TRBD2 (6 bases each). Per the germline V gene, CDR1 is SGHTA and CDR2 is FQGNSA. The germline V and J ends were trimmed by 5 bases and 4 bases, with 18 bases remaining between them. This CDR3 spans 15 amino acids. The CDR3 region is CASSPQLGGGYEQYF. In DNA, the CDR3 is TGTGCCAGCAGCCCCCAGTTGGGGGGCGGGTACGAGCAGTACTTC.

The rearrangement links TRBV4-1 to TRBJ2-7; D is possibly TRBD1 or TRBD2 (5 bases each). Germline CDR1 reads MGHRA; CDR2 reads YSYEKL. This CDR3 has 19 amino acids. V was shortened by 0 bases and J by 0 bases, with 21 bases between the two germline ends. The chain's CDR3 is CASSQDLPPNQGRSYEQYF. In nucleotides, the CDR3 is TGCGCCAGCAGCCAAGATCTCCCCCCCAACCAGGGACGCTCCTACGAGCAGTACTTC.

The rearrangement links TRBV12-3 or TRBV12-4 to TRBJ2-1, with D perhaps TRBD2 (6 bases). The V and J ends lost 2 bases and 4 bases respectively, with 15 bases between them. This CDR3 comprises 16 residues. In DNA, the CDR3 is TGTGCCAGCAGTTTATTGCTAGCGCCGTTTTACAATGAGCAGTTCTTC. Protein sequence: CASSLLLAPFYNEQFF.

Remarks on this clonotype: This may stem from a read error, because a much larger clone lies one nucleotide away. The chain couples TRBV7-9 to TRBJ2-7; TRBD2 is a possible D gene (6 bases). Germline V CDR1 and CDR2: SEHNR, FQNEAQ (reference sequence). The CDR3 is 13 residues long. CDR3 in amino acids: CASGLAEDYEQYF. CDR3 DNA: TGTGCCAGCGGCTTAGCGGAGGACTACGAGCAGTACTTC.

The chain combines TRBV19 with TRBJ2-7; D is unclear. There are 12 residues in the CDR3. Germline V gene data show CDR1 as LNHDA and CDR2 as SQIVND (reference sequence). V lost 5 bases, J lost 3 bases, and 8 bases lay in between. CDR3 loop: CASSGNLYEQYF. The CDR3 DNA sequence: TGTGCCAGTAGTGGAAACCTCTACGAGCAGTACTTC.

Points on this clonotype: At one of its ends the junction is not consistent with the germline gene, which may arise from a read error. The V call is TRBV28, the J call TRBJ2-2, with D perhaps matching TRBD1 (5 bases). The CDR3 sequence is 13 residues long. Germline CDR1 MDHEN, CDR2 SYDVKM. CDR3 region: CAGSAGPTGELFF. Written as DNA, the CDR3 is TGTGCCGGCAGTGCAGGGCCCACCGGGGAGCTGTTTTTT.